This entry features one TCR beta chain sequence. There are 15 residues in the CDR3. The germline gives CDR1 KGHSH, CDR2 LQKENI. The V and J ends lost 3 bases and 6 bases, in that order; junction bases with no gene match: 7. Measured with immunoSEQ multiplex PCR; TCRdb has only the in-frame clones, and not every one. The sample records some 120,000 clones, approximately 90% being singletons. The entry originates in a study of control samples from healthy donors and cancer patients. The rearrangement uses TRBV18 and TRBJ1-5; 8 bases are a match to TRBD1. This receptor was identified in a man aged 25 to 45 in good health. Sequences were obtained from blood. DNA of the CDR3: TGTGCCAGCTCACCCGGACAGGGCGGGCTTCAGCCCCAGCATTTT. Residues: CASSPGQGGLQPQHF. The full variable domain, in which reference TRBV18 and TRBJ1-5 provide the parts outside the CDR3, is NAGVMQNPRHLVRRRGQEARLRCSPMKGHSHVYWYRQLPEEGLKFMVYLQKENIIDESGMPKERFSAEFPKEGPSILRIQQVVRGDSAAYFCASSPGQGGLQPQHFGDGTRLSIL.